The 26 T cell receptor beta chains below were found in one sample sequenced in a study of control samples from healthy donors and cancer patients (TCRdb year 2020). Library creation used the immunoSEQ multiplex PCR assay. Sourced from immuneACCESS, this table was stored by TCRdb with only in-frame sequences that have V and J called. A share of the clones is absent; for the studies checked, an unresolved V gene accounts for under half, and the remainder has no known explanation. The table for this sample lists about 120,000 clones; more than 70% of them were counted only once. Less than 3.5% of the sample goes to the ten largest clones. The specimen was blood. These TCRs come from a man aged 35-49 years in good health.

V and J are TRBV7-9 and TRBJ1-1; D gene uncertain. The V gene's germline CDR1 is SEHNR and CDR2 FQNEAQ (reference sequence). This CDR3 region has 13 residues. V was trimmed by 5 bases and J by 1 base, leaving 8 bases between them. The CDR3 spells CASSVGENTEAFF. The CDR3, as DNA: TGTGCCAGCAGCGTCGGGGAGAACACTGAAGCTTTCTTT. The full variable domain, completed using reference TRBV7-9 and TRBJ1-1, is DTGVSQNPRHKITKRGQNVTFRCDPISEHNRLYWYRQTLGQGPEFLTYFQNEAQLEKSRLLSDRFSAERPKGSFSTLEIQRTEQGDSAMYLCASSVGENTEAFFGQGTRLTVV.

The chain uses TRBV5-5 and TRBJ2-3, with D possibly matching TRBD1 (6 bases). The CDR3 consists of 14 residues. Germline CDR1 reads SGHKS; CDR2 reads YYEKEE (reference sequence). The V and J ends lost 0 bases and 8 bases respectively, with 13 bases between them. The CDR3 region has the DNA TGTGCCAGCAGCTTGGGGACAGAGTCTTCTACGCAGTATTTT. This gives the protein CASSLGTESSTQYF. Supplemented by reference TRBV5-5 and TRBJ2-3, the full variable domain reads DAGVTQSPTHLIKTRGQQVTLRCSPISGHKSVSWYQQVLGQGPQFIFQYYEKEERGRGNFPDRFSARQFPNYSSELNVNALLLGDSALYLCASSLGTESSTQYFGPGTRLTVL.

V and J are TRBV6-5 and TRBJ1-4; possible D gene TRBD1, 5 bases. V gave up 2 bases and J gave up 11 bases, with 15 bases separating them. The germline gives CDR1 MNHEY, CDR2 SVGAGI. The CDR3 is 14 amino acids. The CDR3 region is CASSYRGQHKKLFF. Here the CDR3 DNA reads TGTGCCAGCAGTTACAGGGGTCAGCACAAGAAACTGTTTTTT.

The rearrangement uses TRBV6-2 or TRBV6-3 and TRBJ2-6, with 10 bases aligning to TRBD1. CDR1 and CDR2 (germline): MNHEY, SVGEGT. There are 16 residues in the CDR3. The ends lost 6 bases at V and 2 bases at J; junction bases unmatched: 4. The CDR3 DNA sequence: TGTGCCAGCAGCCGGGACAGGGGAACTGGGGCCAACGTCCTGACTTTC. It codes for CASSRDRGTGANVLTF.

The chain couples TRBV12-3 or TRBV12-4 to TRBJ2-7; TRBD1 matches 7 bases. This CDR3 contains 13 residues. The junction had 8 bases not matched to a gene; V was cut back by 5 bases and J by 7 bases. The CDR3 region is CASSPRGWAEQYF. CDR3 bases: TGTGCCAGCAGTCCCAGGGGGTGGGCTGAGCAGTACTTC.

This chain connects TRBV3-1 (or the pseudogene TRBV3-2) to TRBJ1-6; TRBD1 is a possible D gene (6 bases). Germline CDR1 is LGHDT and CDR2 is YNNKEL (reference sequence). V was cut by 5 bases and J by 10 bases, with 15 bases left in between. This CDR3 comprises 14 residues. The CDR3 here is CASSSDSRGSPLHF. The CDR3 DNA is TGTGCCAGCAGCTCGGACAGCAGAGGATCACCCCTCCACTTT.

About this clone: The sample carries other DNA sequences with the same CDR3. The chain carries TRBV24-1 and TRBJ1-2; no clear D. Germline values: CDR1 KGHDR, CDR2 SFDVKD. Between the trimmed V and J ends, which lost 3 bases and 4 bases, there was a span of 14 bases. The CDR3 totals 15 residues. CDR3 bases: TGTGCCACCAGTGATGGGCAGCATCCTCCCTATGGCTACACCTTC. It translates to CATSDGQHPPYGYTF.

This chain uses TRBV27 with TRBJ2-3; 9 nucleotides align to TRBD2. This CDR3 is 17 amino acids long. V was pared by 2 bases and J by 4 bases, with 10 bases of the junction left unmatched. Germline V gives CDR1 MNHEY, CDR2 SMNVEV (reference sequence). The CDR3 sequence is CASSLIWAGGLADTQYF. The CDR3 coding sequence is TGTGCCAGCAGTTTAATCTGGGCGGGGGGGCTCGCAGATACGCAGTATTTT.

This clone was seen only a few times. The chain employs TRBV5-5 and TRBJ1-1; 9 nucleotides align to TRBD1. Trimming took 1 base from V and 4 from J; bases not matched to a gene: 2. The CDR3 consists of 14 residues. Germline assignment: CDR1 SGHKS and CDR2 YYEKEE (reference sequence). The CDR3 is CASSLTGGVTEAFF. The CDR3 DNA reads as TGTGCCAGCAGCTTGACAGGGGGCGTCACTGAAGCTTTCTTT.

The chain links TRBV19 to TRBJ2-6; weak D call: TRBD1 (6 bases). The CDR3 runs to 14 residues. CDR1 LNHDA and CDR2 SQIVND come from the germline V gene (reference sequence). The germline V and J ends were trimmed by 6 bases and 2 bases, with 8 bases remaining between them. CDR3 bases: TGTGCCAGTAGCGCAGGGGCTGGGGCCAACGTCCTGACTTTC. Translating it yields CASSAGAGANVLTF.

The V and J genes are TRBV11-3 and TRBJ1-2; no clear D. The CDR3 loop spans 12 amino acids. The germline gives CDR1 SGHNT, CDR2 YENEEA. V was cut by 1 base and J by 8 bases, with 8 bases left in between. In nucleotides, the CDR3 is TGTGCCAGCAGCTTAGGGGAGAAGGGCTACACCTTC. Its protein product is CASSLGEKGYTF.

This clone has a handful of counts. The V and J genes are TRBV30 and TRBJ1-1, with a tentative D call TRBD1 (5 bases). The V gene lost 0 bases and the J gene lost 3 bases, with 11 bases spanning the gap. The germline gives CDR1 GTSNPN, CDR2 SVGIG (reference sequence). The CDR3 contains 14 residues. The CDR3 DNA reads TGTGCCTGGAGTGTATACAGCAGGGACACTGAAGCTTTCTTT. It specifies CAWSVYSRDTEAFF.

The CDR3 DNA follows: TGTGCCTGGTCCTCGACAGGGCGGTCTGGGGCCAACGTCCTGACTTTC. Translating it yields CAWSSTGRSGANVLTF. The chain joins TRBV30 to TRBJ2-6, with 7 bases identical to TRBD1. The germline V gene encodes CDR1 GTSNPN and CDR2 SVGIG (reference sequence). The CDR3 runs to 16 residues. The V and J ends lost 5 bases and 1 base, in that order; junction bases with no gene match: 8.

This chain links TRBV7-2 with TRBJ1-6; possible D gene TRBD1, 5 bases. The CDR3 totals 15 residues. Germline CDR1 and CDR2: SGHTA and FQGNSA. With 2 bases removed from V and 0 bases from J, the gap between germline ends came to 5 bases. The CDR3 DNA follows: TGTGCCAGCAGCTTAAGGGGCTCCTATAATTCACCCCTCCACTTT. This gives the protein CASSLRGSYNSPLHF. The variable domain in full, with the rest retrieved from reference TRBV7-2 and TRBJ1-6, is GAGVSQSPSNKVTEKGKDVELRCDPISGHTALYWYRQSLGQGLEFLIYFQGNSAPDKSGLPSDRFSAERTGGSVSTLTIQRTQQEDSAVYLCASSLRGSYNSPLHFGNGTRLTVT.

The chain recombines TRBV5-6 with TRBJ1-2; no firm D call. The V and J ends lost 0 bases and 1 base respectively, with 4 bases between them. Germline CDR1 and CDR2: SGHDT and YYEEEE. The CDR3 totals 13 residues. As DNA, the CDR3 is TGTGCCAGCAGCTTGGTCGATAACTATGGCTACACCTTC. Encoded protein: CASSLVDNYGYTF.

The V gene is TRBV24-1, the J gene TRBJ2-1; possible D gene TRBD1, 5 bases. There are 15 residues in the CDR3. Deletions cut 4 bases from V and 6 bases from J, with 15 bases between. Per germline, CDR1 KGHDR and CDR2 SFDVKD. The DNA for the CDR3 is TGTGCCACCAGTGACGTCCAGGGCGCTAGCAATGAGCAGTTCTTC. It codes for CATSDVQGASNEQFF.

This clone showed up just once. This chain links TRBV24-1 with TRBJ1-5; D not certain. The CDR3 is 18 residues long. The ends were cut back, 10 bases at V and 0 bases at J, with 24 bases in the middle. The germline CDR1 and CDR2 sequences are KGHDR and SFDVKD. The CDR3 sequence is CATSLVLGRVCSNQPQHF. The CDR3 DNA reads TGTGCCACGTCTTTAGTTCTAGGGAGGGTTTGTAGCAATCAGCCCCAGCATTTT.

This rearrangement joins TRBV5-1 to TRBJ1-1, with D perhaps TRBD1 (5 bases). Germline CDR1 is SGHRS and CDR2 is YFSETQ. The CDR3 totals 13 residues. Trimming took 2 bases from V and 4 from J, leaving 9 bases between them. The CDR3 DNA sequence: TGCGCCAGCAGCTTCAGGGCCGGCACTGAAGCTTTCTTT. This codes for CASSFRAGTEAFF.

This chain joins TRBV15 and TRBJ1-3; 7 bases line up with TRBD1. CDR1 LNHNV and CDR2 YYDKDF come from the germline V gene (reference sequence). Losses at the gene ends were 5 bases for V and 4 bases for J; bases not matched to a gene: 5. This CDR3 has 14 amino acids. This CDR3 reads CATSHRQGGNTIYF. The CDR3 region has the DNA TGTGCCACCAGCCACCGACAGGGAGGAAACACCATATATTTT.

The count of this clone is one. CDR3 DNA sequence: TGCGCCAGCAGCTTGGCAGGTAGCCGTGGAACCGGGGAGCTGTTTTTT. It specifies CASSLAGSRGTGELFF. The chain links TRBV5-1 to TRBJ2-2; D remains ambiguous. The CDR3 extends over 16 amino acids. Germline loops: CDR1 SGHRS, CDR2 YFSETQ. V was clipped by 0 bases and J by 5 bases, with 14 bases between them.

The genes are TRBV7-9 and TRBJ2-3; no clear D gene. Per germline, CDR1 SEHNR and CDR2 FQNEAQ (reference sequence). CDR3 length equals 14 residues. V dropped 4 bases and J dropped 1 base, with 9 bases sitting between them. The CDR3 region is CASSSGPGTDTQYF. The CDR3 DNA reads TGTGCCAGCAGCTCAGGACCGGGCACAGATACGCAGTATTTT.

The genes are TRBV18 and TRBJ2-7; TRBD1 matches 9 bases. CDR1 and CDR2 from the germline V gene are KGHSH and LQKENI. The CDR3 is made up of 14 amino acids. After removal of 4 bases from V and 4 bases from J, the junction contained 5 bases not matched to a gene. The CDR3 DNA follows: TGTGCCAGCTCACAGGGGACAGGGTGGTACGAGCAGTACTTC. Translation gives CASSQGTGWYEQYF.

The CDR3 nucleotides are TGTGCCAGCAGTGAGAGAGGGAGCACAGATACGCAGTATTTT. This codes for CASSERGSTDTQYF. The rearrangement uses TRBV6-1 and TRBJ2-3; maybe TRBD2 (5 bases). V lost 3 bases, J lost 0 bases, and 7 bases lay in between. The CDR3 is 14 amino acids. Per germline, CDR1 MNHNS and CDR2 SASEGT.

This chain connects TRBV5-5 to TRBJ1-2; D is ambiguous. Germline loops: CDR1 SGHKS, CDR2 YYEKEE (reference sequence). There are 13 residues in the CDR3. The ends were cut back, 4 bases at V and 4 bases at J, with 11 bases in the middle. CDR3 bases: TGTGCCAGCAGCCTCTTCACGACCTATGGCTACACCTTC. Translated: CASSLFTTYGYTF. The entire variable domain, with the rest obtained from reference TRBV5-5 and TRBJ1-2, is as follows: DAGVTQSPTHLIKTRGQQVTLRCSPISGHKSVSWYQQVLGQGPQFIFQYYEKEERGRGNFPDRFSARQFPNYSSELNVNALLLGDSALYLCASSLFTTYGYTFGSGTRLTVV.

The chain uses TRBV7-2 and TRBJ2-1; possibly TRBD1 or TRBD2 for D (5 bases each). V gave up 1 base and J gave up 5 bases, with 9 bases separating them. The CDR3 consists of 14 residues. In germline, CDR1 is SGHTA, CDR2 FQGNSA. In DNA, the CDR3 is TGTGCCAGCAGCTTAGGGGGGATAGACAATGAGCAGTTCTTC. Translated: CASSLGGIDNEQFF.

The J gene is TRBJ2-5, the V gene TRBV7-3; D is uncertain. The V end was cut by 0 bases, the J end by 4 bases, with 9 bases between. Germline CDR1 and CDR2: SGHTA and FQGTGA. The CDR3 totals 14 residues. The CDR3 loop is CASSLTGRGETQYF. The CDR3 region has the DNA TGTGCCAGCAGCTTAACGGGTCGCGGAGAGACCCAGTACTTC.